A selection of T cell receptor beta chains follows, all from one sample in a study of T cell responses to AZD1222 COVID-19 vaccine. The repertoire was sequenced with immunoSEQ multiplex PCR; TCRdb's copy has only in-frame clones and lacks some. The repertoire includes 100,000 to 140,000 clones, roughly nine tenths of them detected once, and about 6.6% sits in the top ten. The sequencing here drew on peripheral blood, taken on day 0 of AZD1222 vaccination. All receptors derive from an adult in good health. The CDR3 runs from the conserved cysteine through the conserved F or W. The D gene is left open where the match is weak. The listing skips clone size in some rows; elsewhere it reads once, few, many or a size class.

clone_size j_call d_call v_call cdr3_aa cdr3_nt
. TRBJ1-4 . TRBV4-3 CASSQDRPGGNEKLFF TGCGCCAGCAGCCAAGATCGGCCAGGTGGCAATGAAAAACTGTTTTTT
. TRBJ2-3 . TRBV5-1 CASSYSRAEDTQYF TGCGCCAGCAGCTATTCCCGGGCAGAGGATACGCAGTATTTT
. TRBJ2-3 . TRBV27 CASSFTVSTDTQYF TGTGCCAGCAGTTTTACAGTTAGCACAGATACGCAGTATTTT
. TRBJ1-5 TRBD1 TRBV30 CAWSRGTGGNQPQHF TGTGCCTGGAGCCGCGGGACAGGGGGTAATCAGCCCCAGCATTTT
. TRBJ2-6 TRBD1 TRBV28 CASSTGQGSGANVLTF TGTGCCAGCAGTACGGGACAGGGGAGCGGGGCCAACGTCCTGACTTTC
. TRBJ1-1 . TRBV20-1 CSASEHLNTEAFF TGCAGTGCTAGTGAACACCTGAACACTGAAGCTTTCTTT
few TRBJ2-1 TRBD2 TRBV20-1 CSASSGRDYNEQFF TGCAGTGCTAGTAGCGGGAGGGATTACAATGAGCAGTTCTTC
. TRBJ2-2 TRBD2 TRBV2 CASRPAGDGTGELFF TGTGCCAGCAGACCAGCGGGAGATGGCACCGGGGAGCTGTTTTTT
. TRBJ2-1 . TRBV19 CATSRAGSSYNEQFF TGTGCCACCTCCCGGGCCGGTAGCTCCTACAATGAGCAGTTCTTC
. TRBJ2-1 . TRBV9 CASSVGRSLDFEQFF TGTGCCAGCAGCGTAGGGAGGAGCTTAGATTTTGAGCAGTTCTTC
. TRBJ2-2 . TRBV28 CASSLRPRGNTGELFF TGTGCCAGCAGCCTTCGACCCAGGGGGAACACCGGGGAGCTGTTTTTT
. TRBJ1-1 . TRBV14 CASSLLSRGEAFF TGTGCCAGCAGCCTCCTGAGCAGGGGTGAAGCTTTCTTT
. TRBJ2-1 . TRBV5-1 CASSLDRVNEQFF TGCGCCAGCAGCTTGGACAGGGTTAATGAGCAGTTCTTC
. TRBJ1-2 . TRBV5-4 CASSPGGAGPNNYGYTF TGTGCCAGCAGCCCGGGAGGAGCAGGGCCTAACAACTATGGCTACACCTTC
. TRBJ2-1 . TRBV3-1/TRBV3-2 CASSQDLTGPHNEQFF TGTGCCAGCAGCCAAGATCTAACAGGGCCTCACAATGAGCAGTTCTTC
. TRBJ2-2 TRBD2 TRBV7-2 CASSLRLALQSSTGELFF TGTGCCAGCAGCTTAAGACTAGCGCTCCAGTCATCCACCGGGGAGCTGTTTTTT
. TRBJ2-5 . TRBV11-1 CASSQGRTKETQYF TGTGCCAGCAGCCAGGGGCGGACCAAAGAGACCCAGTACTTC
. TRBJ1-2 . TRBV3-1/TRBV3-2 CASSPSQGRRGYTF TGTGCCAGCAGCCCTTCCCAGGGTAGGAGGGGCTACACCTTC
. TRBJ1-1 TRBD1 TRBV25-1 CASRGQGNTEAFF TGTGCCAGCAGAGGACAGGGGAACACTGAAGCTTTCTTT
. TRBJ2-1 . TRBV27 CASSLRWERKPYNEQFF TGTGCCAGCAGTTTAAGGTGGGAGCGGAAGCCCTACAATGAGCAGTTCTTC
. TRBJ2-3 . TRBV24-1 CATSDFQSGEESQYF TGTGCCACCAGTGATTTCCAATCCGGGGAAGAGTCGCAGTATTTT
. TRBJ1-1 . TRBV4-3 CASSREDTEAFF TGCGCCAGCAGCCGGGAGGACACTGAAGCTTTCTTT
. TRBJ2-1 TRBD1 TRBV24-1 CATSDNRQGPNEQFF TGTGCCACCAGTGATAATCGACAGGGACCCAATGAGCAGTTCTTC
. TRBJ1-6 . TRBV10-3 CAISEVQGALHF TGTGCCATCAGTGAGGTACAGGGAGCCCTCCACTTT
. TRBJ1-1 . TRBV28 CASSSSALNTEAFF TGTGCCAGCAGTTCCAGCGCACTGAACACTGAAGCTTTCTTT
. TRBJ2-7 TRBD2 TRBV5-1 CASSTGLAGVASSYEQYF TGCGCCAGCAGCACTGGACTAGCGGGAGTTGCCAGCTCCTACGAGCAGTACTTC
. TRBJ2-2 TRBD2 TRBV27 CASSRRGGLAGVGELFF TGTGCCAGCAGTCGCCGGGGGGGACTAGCGGGAGTTGGGGAGCTGTTTTTT
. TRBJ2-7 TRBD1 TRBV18 CASSPGQGGSYEQYF TGTGCCAGCTCCCCTGGACAGGGGGGCTCCTACGAGCAGTACTTC
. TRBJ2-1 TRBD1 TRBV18 CASSPVTGFDEQFF TGTGCCAGCTCACCGGTGACAGGGTTCGATGAGCAGTTCTTC
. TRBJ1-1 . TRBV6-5 CASSFWGDSMNTEAFF TGTGCCAGCAGTTTTTGGGGTGACAGCATGAACACTGAAGCTTTCTTT
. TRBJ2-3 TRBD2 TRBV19 CASRPWTRDADTQYF TGTGCCAGTAGGCCCTGGACTAGGGATGCAGATACGCAGTATTTT
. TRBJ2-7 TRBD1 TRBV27 CASRRQGAYEQYF TGTGCCAGCAGGAGACAGGGGGCTTACGAGCAGTACTTC
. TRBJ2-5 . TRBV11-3 CASSARETQYF TGTGCCAGCAGCGCCAGAGAGACCCAGTACTTC
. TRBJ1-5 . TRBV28 CASSSINQPQHF TGTGCCAGCAGTTCCATTAATCAGCCCCAGCATTTT
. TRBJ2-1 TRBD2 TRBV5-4 CASSLRTSGNNEQFF TGTGCCAGCAGCCTCAGGACTAGCGGTAACAATGAGCAGTTCTTC
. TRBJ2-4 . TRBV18 CASSRESNIQYF TGTGCCAGCTCACGGGAGAGTAACATTCAGTACTTC
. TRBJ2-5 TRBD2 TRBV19 CATGTSGRARQETQYF TGTGCCACGGGGACTAGCGGGAGGGCGCGACAAGAGACCCAGTACTTC
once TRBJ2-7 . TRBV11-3 CASSLGHEQYF TGTGCCAGCAGCTTAGGACACGAGCAGTACTTC
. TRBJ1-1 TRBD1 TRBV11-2 CASSANRGRGNTEAFF TGTGCCAGCAGCGCTAACAGGGGGCGAGGGAACACTGAAGCTTTCTTT
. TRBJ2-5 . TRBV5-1 CASSLALGSGVGETQYF TGCGCCAGCAGCTTGGCCCTAGGGTCAGGAGTTGGGGAGACCCAGTACTTC
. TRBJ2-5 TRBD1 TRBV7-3 CASSLRGQGASETQYF TGTGCCAGCAGCTTACGAGGACAGGGGGCCTCGGAGACCCAGTACTTC